A single sample gave rise to the 18 T cell receptor beta chains below, sequenced in a study of T cell repertoires in cytomegalovirus infection. MiXCR, run by TCRdb on the reads, gives a single entry per CDR3 protein. Seen here are about 490,000 distinct CDR3 sequences, around 11% observed once, and the top ten hold 10%. Material for sequencing was PBMCs. The receptors were gathered from a human donor in good health (CMV status not recorded). Some clones in this sample may be carry-over from other donors' samples.

This chain joins TRBV5-1 and TRBJ2-1, with TRBD2 as a possible D gene (5 bases). The CDR3 is 17 amino acids. Trimming took off 0 bases at V and 2 bases at J, with 15 bases between the two ends. The germline gives CDR1 SGHRS, CDR2 YFSETQ. CDR3 in DNA: TGCGCCAGCAGCTTGGCACTTCCGGGGTTAGCCTACAATGAGCAGTTCTTC. Amino acids: CASSLALPGLAYNEQFF.

This clonotype was seen at least ten times. The chain couples TRBV4-1 to TRBJ1-4, with D possibly TRBD1 on 6 matching bases. The CDR3 consists of 15 residues. The germline V gene has CDR1 MGHRA and CDR2 YSYEKL. Trimming removed 3 bases from V and 4 bases from J, with 12 bases in between. CDR3 sequence: CASSQEDRLNEKLFF. In nucleotides, the CDR3 is TGCGCCAGCAGCCAGGAGGACAGACTTAATGAAAAACTGTTTTTT.

There are many counts of this clonotype. The rearrangement links TRBV7-2 to TRBJ1-5; D is unresolved. The CDR3 is 14 amino acids. V was pared by 5 bases and J by 0 bases, with 8 bases between. Germline V gene data show CDR1 as SGHTA and CDR2 as FQGNSA. The CDR3 loop is CASSRPYSNQPQHF. CDR3 nucleotides: TGTGCCAGCAGCCGCCCTTATAGCAATCAGCCCCAGCATTTT.

V is TRBV5-4 and J is TRBJ1-2; D is unclear. The CDR3 sequence is 14 residues long. CDR1 is SGHNT, CDR2 YYREEE, per germline (reference sequence). Trimming left V 0 bases short and J 7 bases short, with 13 bases between. CDR3: CASSLAFRRGGYTF. CDR3 sequence (DNA): TGTGCCAGCAGCTTGGCGTTCAGGCGGGGTGGCTACACCTTC.

The rearrangement uses TRBV19 and TRBJ1-2, with a tentative D call TRBD1 (5 bases). Germline CDR1 and CDR2: LNHDA and SQIVND (reference sequence). V dropped 5 bases and J dropped 3 bases, with 19 bases sitting between them. The CDR3 consists of 16 residues. The CDR3 region is CASSGNPAGFDYGYTF. The CDR3 DNA reads as TGTGCCAGTAGTGGAAATCCCGCAGGGTTCGACTATGGCTACACCTTC.

This clonotype occurred a few times. The V and J genes are TRBV20-1 and TRBJ2-2, with TRBD2 matching over 12 bases. V shed 0 bases and J 4 bases; nucleotides not matched to a gene: 6. This CDR3 has 17 amino acids. CDR1 and CDR2 from the germline V gene are DFQATT and SNEGSKA (reference sequence). The CDR3 DNA sequence: TGCAGTGCTAGAGATCGGCTAGCGGGAGGGCGCACCGGGGAGCTGTTTTTT. Its translation is CSARDRLAGGRTGELFF.

This clonotype was observed many times. This chain connects TRBV12-3 or TRBV12-4 to TRBJ1-4; D remains unclear. V lost 4 bases and J 6 bases, leaving 18 bases between the germline ends. CDR3 length: 16 amino acids. The CDR3 loop reads CASSYEVYPGDEKLFF. The CDR3 DNA is TGTGCCAGCAGTTATGAAGTCTACCCCGGGGATGAAAAACTGTTTTTT.

This clonotype was picked up many times. The rearrangement uses TRBV5-4 and TRBJ1-1; D may be TRBD1 (5 bases). Germline values: CDR1 SGHNT, CDR2 YYREEE (reference sequence). V was cut by 3 bases and J by 7 bases, with 10 bases left in between. This CDR3 has 12 residues. The CDR3 loop is CASSSRDGEAFF. In DNA form, the CDR3 reads TGTGCCAGCAGCTCCCGGGACGGTGAAGCTTTCTTT.

The table lists this clonotype with many counts. The chain links TRBV2 to TRBJ1-4, with a weak D call TRBD1 (5 bases). V was shortened by 4 bases and J by 10 bases, with 16 bases between the two germline ends. Germline CDR1 and CDR2: SNHLY and FYNNEI. The CDR3 extends over 14 amino acids. CDR3 protein: CASSVGAGQGKLFF. The DNA for the CDR3 is TGTGCCAGCAGTGTCGGGGCAGGGCAAGGAAAACTGTTTTTT.

This clonotype appeared many times. The J gene is TRBJ2-2, the V gene TRBV12-3 or TRBV12-4, with a weak D call TRBD2 (6 bases). The CDR3 is 18 amino acids. With 6 bases removed from V and 6 bases from J, the gap between germline ends came to 26 bases. For the CDR3, the DNA is TGTGCCAGCAGCCCAGGGCGGGAAATCGTAGGTTTCTCCGGGGAGCTGTTTTTT. Amino acids: CASSPGREIVGFSGELFF.

This clonotype occurred many times. CDR3 loop: CASSQVGSNQPQHF. Written as DNA, the CDR3 is TGTGCCAGCAGCCAAGTGGGGAGCAATCAGCCCCAGCATTTT. The chain uses TRBV14 and TRBJ1-5; D remains unclear. CDR1 is SGHDN and CDR2 is FVKESK in the germline V gene. CDR3 size: 14 residues. Trimming pared 1 base from V and 1 base from J, leaving 5 bases between.

This clonotype was seen a handful of times. V is TRBV7-2 and J is TRBJ2-2; D might be TRBD2 (5 bases). CDR3 length: 15 residues. The germline V gene has CDR1 SGHTA and CDR2 FQGNSA. Trimming left V 1 base short and J 5 bases short, with 11 bases between. Written as DNA, the CDR3 is TGTGCCAGCAGCTTAGGCCTAGCCCCGACCGGGGAGCTGTTTTTT. Its protein is CASSLGLAPTGELFF.

This clonotype was seen many times. The V gene is TRBV11-2, the J gene TRBJ2-3, with 12 positions matching TRBD2. The V gene end was trimmed by 3 bases and the J gene end by 4 bases; junction bases not matched to a gene: 2. CDR1 and CDR2 (germline): SGHAT, FQNNGV. The CDR3 runs 15 residues. CDR3 nucleotides: TGTGCCAGCAGCTTTCTAGCGGGAGGGTCAGATACGCAGTATTTT. Protein: CASSFLAGGSDTQYF. The full variable domain, in which reference TRBV11-2 and TRBJ2-3 provide the parts outside the CDR3, is EAGVAQSPRYKIIEKRQSVAFWCNPISGHATLYWYQQILGQGPKLLIQFQNNGVVDDSQLPKDRFSAERLKGVDSTLKIQPAKLEDSAVYLCASSFLAGGSDTQYFGPGTRLTVL.

This clonotype has only a few counts. This chain connects TRBV11-1 to TRBJ1-2; D gene uncertain. The germline V and J ends were trimmed by 0 bases and 4 bases, with 12 bases remaining between them. CDR1 is SGHAT, CDR2 FQDESV, per germline (reference sequence). The CDR3 consists of 15 residues. CDR3 coding DNA: TGTGCCAGCAGCTTAGCGCCTTCCCAGTTCTATGGCTACACCTTC. It encodes CASSLAPSQFYGYTF.

This clonotype was detected ten times or more. This chain connects TRBV28 to TRBJ1-2, with 9 bases that match TRBD1. Germline V gene data show CDR1 as MDHEN and CDR2 as SYDVKM. The CDR3 runs 17 residues. After removal of 4 bases from V and 0 bases from J, the junction contained 9 bases not matched to a gene. Here the CDR3 reads CASSSYDRGSANYGYTF. The CDR3 nucleotides are TGTGCCAGCAGTTCCTACGACAGGGGGTCAGCTAACTATGGCTACACCTTC.

The sample holds many counts of this clonotype. The J gene is TRBJ2-5, the V gene TRBV7-8; D ambiguous. CDR1 and CDR2 (germline): SGHVS, FQNEAQ. V dropped 0 bases and J dropped 5 bases, with 16 bases sitting between them. There are 16 residues in the CDR3. DNA for the CDR3: TGTGCCAGCAGCTTAGCGCGGATACCCCTAGGGGAGACCCAGTACTTC. Its translation is CASSLARIPLGETQYF.

The chain joins TRBV20-1 to TRBJ1-5; D gene uncertain. This CDR3 contains 13 residues. The germline V gene has CDR1 DFQATT and CDR2 SNEGSKA (reference sequence). Trimming shortened V by 1 base and J by 6 bases, and 10 bases separated the two germline ends. The CDR3 sequence is CSARGLISQPQHF. The CDR3, as DNA: TGCAGTGCTAGAGGCCTAATAAGTCAGCCCCAGCATTTT.

This clonotype was recorded at least ten times. The chain has TRBV5-4 and TRBJ2-3, with D tentatively TRBD1 or TRBD2 (6 bases each). V lost 4 bases and J 4 bases, leaving 13 bases between the germline ends. Germline V gene sequence: CDR1 SGHNT, CDR2 YYREEE (reference sequence). This CDR3 is built from 14 residues. This CDR3 is CASSGTGTSDTQYF. In DNA form, the CDR3 reads TGTGCCAGCAGCGGTACAGGGACTTCAGATACGCAGTATTTT.